This T cell receptor beta chain was sequenced for a study of response to subunit inactivated influenza vaccine. Using its own MiXCR run on the RT-PCR reads, TCRdb lists one record per CDR3 protein. The data hold more than 400,000 distinct CDR3 sequences, with approximately 6.9% observed a single time. Study results and caveats: The authors proposed limited new T cell recruitment per seasonal influenza vaccination.

The V gene lost 3 bases and the J gene lost 4 bases, with 12 bases spanning the gap. This CDR3 region has 13 residues. CDR1 is DFQATT, CDR2 SNEGSKA, per germline (reference sequence). A few counts support this clonotype. Antigen unknown. The source was PBMCs from blood, collected roughly 24 months after vaccination. The J gene is TRBJ1-1, the V gene TRBV20-1; no clear D gene. The origin of this receptor is a man in his fifties or sixties who received an inactivated influenza vaccine. The chain's CDR3 is CSARVVAGTEAFF. DNA for the CDR3: TGCAGTGCTAGGGTAGTTGCGGGCACTGAAGCTTTCTTT.